The clone carrying this T cell receptor beta chain came up many times. Its matching antigen is unknown. Germline V gene data show CDR1 as SNHLY and CDR2 as FYNNEI. CDR3 length: 12 amino acids. V shed 2 bases and J shed 6 bases, with 4 bases lying between them. Indicated time point: healthy volunteer bleed at 2 weeks. The template was total RNA from unfractionated whole blood. Original methodology: Per sample, the median was around 100,000 TCRs, with values from roughly 23,000 to 640,000. TCRdb called the RACE reads again in MiXCR, with one record for every CDR3 protein. TCRdb's processing, not the authors' own work, is the source of the V and J calls. The sample carries about 31,000 distinct CDR3 sequences, about 7.2% recorded once. The sample originates from a study of human T cells and chemical hapten exposure. Study-level findings and limits: No shift was seen in TCRs above 1 in 1000 frequency with DPC sensitization.

The TCR originated in a human donor in good health. Some clones in this sample may be carry-over from other donors' samples. The chain has TRBV2 and TRBJ2-2, with D uncertain. Input material: whole blood. CDR3 region: CASSELSGELFF. CDR3 nucleotide sequence: TGTGCCAGCAGTGAACTGTCCGGGGAGCTGTTTTTT.